One and the same sample provided the 16 T cell receptor beta chains below, sequenced in a study of vaccination effects on CD4 cells after COVID-19. What these receptors recognize is not known. Before sequencing, viral peptide pools were used by the ViraFEST assay to expand antigen-specific CD4+ T cells. Cultured cells yielded isolated CD4+ T cells after less than 11 days. The person had PCR-confirmed SARS-CoV-2 infection between March and December 2020. Profiling relied on immunoSEQ multiplex PCR, and the TCRdb table lists in-frame clones only, not all of them. The repertoire holds 45,000 to 70,000 clones, around 76% seen once, with 5.5% in the top ten. Specimen: CD4+ T cells from PBMCs cultured with HIV peptides, collected before COVID-19 vaccination. The sample's subset: HIV-1 Nef peptide pool negative control/reference culture. These receptors were taken from a human donor who had a prior SARS-CoV-2 infection.

The V gene is TRBV19, the J gene TRBJ2-1; 9 bases agree with TRBD2. Germline V gene sequence: CDR1 LNHDA, CDR2 SQIVND (reference sequence). There are 14 residues in the CDR3. J was trimmed by 7 bases and V by 3 bases; bases with no gene match: 4. As DNA, the CDR3 is TGTGCCAGTAGTATTCGCGGGAGGGCAAATGAGCAGTTCTTC. It yields the protein CASSIRGRANEQFF.

The sample holds one count of this clone. The chain is built from TRBV7-2 and TRBJ1-4; D is unclear. Germline-derived CDR1 and CDR2 are SGHTA and FQGNSA. The V and J ends lost 4 bases and 8 bases respectively, with 11 bases between them. CDR3 size: 13 residues. CDR3 region: CASSSIREEKLFF. Here the CDR3 DNA reads TGTGCCAGCAGCTCAATCCGGGAGGAAAAACTGTTTTTT.

This clone showed up just once. The chain joins TRBV2 to TRBJ2-1; 8 bases align to TRBD2. This CDR3 has 18 amino acids. Germline V gives CDR1 SNHLY, CDR2 FYNNEI. After removal of 6 bases from V and 2 bases from J, the junction contained 15 bases not matched to a gene. The CDR3 region is CASSPGLVGLGTYNEQFF. Here the CDR3 DNA reads TGTGCCAGCAGCCCGGGACTAGTTGGTCTCGGGACCTACAATGAGCAGTTCTTC.

The gene calls are TRBV14 and TRBJ1-2, with a weak D call TRBD1 (5 bases). This CDR3 region has 14 residues. V was shortened by 1 base and J by 6 bases, with 12 bases between the two germline ends. Germline V gene data show CDR1 as SGHDN and CDR2 as FVKESK. The CDR3 reads CASSQVGGYDGYTF. The CDR3 nucleotides read TGTGCCAGCAGCCAAGTCGGGGGATACGATGGCTACACCTTC.

Here the CDR3 reads CASSGDRPNQPQHF. CDR3 coding DNA: TGTGCCAGTAGCGGGGACAGGCCTAATCAGCCCCAGCATTTT. V usage is TRBV19 and J usage is TRBJ1-5; 8 bases fit TRBD1. CDR1 and CDR2 (germline): LNHDA, SQIVND (reference sequence). Germline trimming cut 6 bases from V and 4 bases from J; bases unmatched to any gene: 5. The CDR3 is made up of 14 amino acids.

The chain recombines TRBV6-1 with TRBJ1-2; D is perhaps TRBD1 (6 bases). The CDR3 length is 15 residues. Germline assignment: CDR1 MNHNS and CDR2 SASEGT. V shed 1 base and J shed 0 bases, with 9 bases lying between them. In DNA form, the CDR3 reads TGTGCCAGCAGTGAAGGACAGGCCCCTAACTATGGCTACACCTTC. This encodes CASSEGQAPNYGYTF.

The chain uses TRBV4-1 and TRBJ1-5, with a tentative D call TRBD1 (5 bases). Trimming stripped 4 bases from V and 5 bases from J, with 15 bases between. Germline lookup yields CDR1 MGHRA and CDR2 YSYEKL. CDR3 size: 15 residues. CDR3 sequence: CASSRQNRDDQPQHF. CDR3 DNA sequence: TGCGCCAGCAGCCGCCAGAACCGGGACGATCAGCCCCAGCATTTT.

The gene calls are TRBV6-6 and TRBJ1-2, with D unresolved. Trimming removed 0 bases from V and 2 bases from J, with 7 bases in between. CDR3 length equals 14 residues. Germline CDR1 MNHNY, CDR2 SVGAGI (reference sequence). The CDR3 reads CASSYSKGNYGYTF. The DNA for the CDR3 is TGTGCCAGCAGTTACTCGAAAGGGAACTATGGCTACACCTTC.

The V and J genes are TRBV7-2 and TRBJ1-5; D uncertain. Germline lookup yields CDR1 SGHTA and CDR2 FQGNSA. This CDR3 is 13 amino acids long. V was clipped by 1 base and J by 4 bases, with 5 bases between them. The CDR3 sequence: CASSLERNQPQHF. CDR3 nucleotides: TGTGCCAGCAGCTTAGAGCGTAATCAGCCCCAGCATTTT.

The chain carries TRBV4-3 and TRBJ2-7, with 7 bases matching TRBD1. The CDR3 has 16 residues. With V trimmed by 4 bases and J by 2 bases, 11 bases remained unmatched. Germline V gene data show CDR1 as LGHNA and CDR2 as YSLEER. The CDR3 DNA follows: TGCGCCAGCAGCCGTGCCCACAGGGGAGAAGCCTACGAGCAGTACTTC. Amino acids: CASSRAHRGEAYEQYF.

J is TRBJ2-5 and V is TRBV4-2, with 7 bases fitting TRBD2. The CDR3 covers 16 residues. With V trimmed by 2 bases and J by 2 bases, 8 bases remained unmatched. Germline V gene sequence: CDR1 LGHNA, CDR2 YNFKEQ. For the CDR3, the DNA is TGTGCCAGCAGCCAACTGGGAGGGCAGACGCAAGAGACCCAGTACTTC. Translation: CASSQLGGQTQETQYF.

The chain recombines TRBV6-6 with TRBJ2-1, with D possibly matching TRBD2 (5 bases). The CDR3 is 16 residues long. V dropped 6 bases and J dropped 3 bases, with 18 bases sitting between them. CDR1 MNHNY and CDR2 SVGAGI come from the germline V gene (reference sequence). Written as DNA, the CDR3 is TGTGCCAGCAGATCCTCGGTTAGCGCCCGCTACAATGAGCAGTTCTTC. Translating gives CASRSSVSARYNEQFF.

The rearrangement uses TRBV3-1 (or the pseudogene TRBV3-2) and TRBJ1-2; D not resolved. Germline CDR1 LGHDT, CDR2 YNNKEL (reference sequence). Trimming removed 0 bases at V and 7 bases at J, with 12 bases between. The CDR3 loop spans 14 amino acids. As DNA, the CDR3 is TGTGCCAGCAGCCAAGATTTTGCCATCGGTGGCTACACCTTC. This codes for CASSQDFAIGGYTF.

This sequence joins TRBV12-3 or TRBV12-4 and TRBJ2-3; maybe TRBD2 (6 bases). The V and J ends lost 3 bases and 8 bases respectively, with 12 bases between them. This CDR3 spans 13 amino acids. The CDR3 DNA reads as TGTGCCAGCAGTTTGGTAGGGGAGGTTACGCAGTATTTT. It codes for CASSLVGEVTQYF.

This clone turned up a few times. The chain couples TRBV7-8 to TRBJ2-7; TRBD1 agrees at 9 bases. The CDR3 has 13 amino acids. Looked up from germline, CDR1 is SGHVS and CDR2 is FQNEAQ. The J segment lost 3 bases and the V segment lost 7 bases, leaving 4 bases of the junction unmatched. The CDR3: CASKEDRGYEQYF. The CDR3 nucleotides read TGTGCCAGCAAGGAGGACAGGGGCTACGAGCAGTACTTC.

This chain joins TRBV5-4 and TRBJ2-7; 12 bases agree with TRBD1. CDR3 length equals 16 residues. Per the germline V gene, CDR1 is SGHNT and CDR2 is YYREEE (reference sequence). With 3 bases clipped from V and 5 bases from J, the junction kept 9 bases outside the gene matches. As DNA, the CDR3 is TGTGCCAGCAGCTCCGTTACCGGGACAGGGGGCGACGAGCAGTACTTC. Encoded protein: CASSSVTGTGGDEQYF.